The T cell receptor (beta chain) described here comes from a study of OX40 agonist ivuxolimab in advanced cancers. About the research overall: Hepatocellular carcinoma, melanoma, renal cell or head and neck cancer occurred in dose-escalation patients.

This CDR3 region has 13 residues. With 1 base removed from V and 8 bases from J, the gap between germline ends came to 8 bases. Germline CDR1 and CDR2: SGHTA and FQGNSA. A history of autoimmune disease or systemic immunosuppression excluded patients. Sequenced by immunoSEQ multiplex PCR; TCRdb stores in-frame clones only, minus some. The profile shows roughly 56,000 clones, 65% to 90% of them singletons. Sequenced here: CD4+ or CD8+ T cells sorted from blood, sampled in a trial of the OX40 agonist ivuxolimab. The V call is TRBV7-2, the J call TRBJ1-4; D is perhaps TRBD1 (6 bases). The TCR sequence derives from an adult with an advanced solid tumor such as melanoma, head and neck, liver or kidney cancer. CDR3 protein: CASSLDQGEKLFF. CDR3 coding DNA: TGTGCCAGCAGCTTAGACCAGGGGGAAAAACTGTTTTTT.